This T cell receptor (beta chain) was sequenced during a study of spatial heterogeneity in lung cancer. Study summary: The follow-up PBMC samples were sequenced whenever they were available. The median time to follow-up was around two years after resection.

TCRdb passed the 5' RACE reads through MiXCR, listing each CDR3 protein once. The sample consists of tens of thousands of distinct CDR3 sequences, about 7.4% of them appearing once. Trimming pared 3 bases from V and 9 bases from J, leaving 19 bases between. The CDR3 length is 15 residues. The germline gives CDR1 SGHRS, CDR2 YFSETQ. This clonotype has a handful of counts. What it binds is unknown. The time point denotes: blood at routine non-recurrence follow-up after resection. Unsorted tumor, nontumor lung tissue or cryopreserved PBMC supplied the whole RNA. Overall study results and limits: TCRs found ubiquitously expanded in tumor appeared in blood more at resection than at follow-up.

The TCR comes from a female donor with early-stage non-small cell lung cancer. The sample here was PBMCs, taken at follow-up. The chain is built from TRBV5-1 and TRBJ2-1, with D tentatively TRBD2 (6 bases). This CDR3 is CASSSTSSLSGEQFF. The CDR3 DNA reads TGCGCCAGCAGCTCTACTAGCTCTTTATCGGGTGAGCAGTTCTTC.